These 4 T cell receptor beta chains were sequenced from one sample in a study of control samples from healthy donors and cancer patients (dated by TCRdb to the early 2020s). Library creation used the immunoSEQ multiplex PCR assay. The source is immuneACCESS, and TCRdb retained only in-frame sequences with V and J called. Part of the clones is not carried over; for the studies checked, unresolved V genes explain less than half of this, and the remainder is unexplained. Here the sample has approximately 100,000 clones; about 89% occur a single time. The ten top clones hold around 20% of the sample. Material for sequencing was blood. The receptor source for this set is a man aged 25-45 years in good health.

This clone occurred a few times. The J gene is TRBJ2-5, the V gene TRBV27, with 12 positions matching TRBD1. This CDR3 spans 16 amino acids. With 5 bases clipped from V and 5 bases from J, the junction kept 9 bases outside the gene matches. Germline CDR1 is MNHEY and CDR2 is SMNVEV (reference sequence). The CDR3: CASSTRDRGRRETQYF. The DNA of the CDR3 is TGTGCCAGCAGTACCCGGGACAGGGGGCGCCGGGAGACCCAGTACTTC.

This clone was detected only a few times. This rearrangement joins TRBV6-1 to TRBJ1-2; TRBD1 agrees at 8 bases. The trim removed 2 bases at V and 1 base at J, leaving 6 bases unmatched. The CDR3 contains 16 residues. Looked up from germline, CDR1 is MNHNS and CDR2 is SASEGT. The CDR3 reads CASSERSRGLNYGYTF. The CDR3, as DNA: TGTGCCAGCAGTGAACGGAGCAGGGGGCTTAACTATGGCTACACCTTC.

This clone was picked up one time. The chain recombines TRBV7-2 with TRBJ2-7, with 14 positions matching TRBD2. The junction had 7 bases not matched to a gene; V was cut back by 4 bases and J by 2 bases. There are 17 residues in the CDR3. The germline V gene encodes CDR1 SGHTA and CDR2 FQGNSA. This CDR3 reads CASSSGTSGGLTYEQYF. CDR3 coding DNA: TGTGCCAGCAGCTCCGGGACTAGCGGGGGCCTGACCTACGAGCAGTACTTC.

The chain is built from TRBV19 and TRBJ2-2; D is perhaps TRBD1 (6 bases). The germline V gene encodes CDR1 LNHDA and CDR2 SQIVND (reference sequence). Trimming shortened V by 2 bases and J by 5 bases, and 9 bases separated the two germline ends. The CDR3 spans 14 residues. CDR3 in amino acids: CASSIQGLTGELFF. CDR3 sequence (DNA): TGTGCCAGTAGTATACAGGGGTTAACCGGGGAGCTGTTTTTT.